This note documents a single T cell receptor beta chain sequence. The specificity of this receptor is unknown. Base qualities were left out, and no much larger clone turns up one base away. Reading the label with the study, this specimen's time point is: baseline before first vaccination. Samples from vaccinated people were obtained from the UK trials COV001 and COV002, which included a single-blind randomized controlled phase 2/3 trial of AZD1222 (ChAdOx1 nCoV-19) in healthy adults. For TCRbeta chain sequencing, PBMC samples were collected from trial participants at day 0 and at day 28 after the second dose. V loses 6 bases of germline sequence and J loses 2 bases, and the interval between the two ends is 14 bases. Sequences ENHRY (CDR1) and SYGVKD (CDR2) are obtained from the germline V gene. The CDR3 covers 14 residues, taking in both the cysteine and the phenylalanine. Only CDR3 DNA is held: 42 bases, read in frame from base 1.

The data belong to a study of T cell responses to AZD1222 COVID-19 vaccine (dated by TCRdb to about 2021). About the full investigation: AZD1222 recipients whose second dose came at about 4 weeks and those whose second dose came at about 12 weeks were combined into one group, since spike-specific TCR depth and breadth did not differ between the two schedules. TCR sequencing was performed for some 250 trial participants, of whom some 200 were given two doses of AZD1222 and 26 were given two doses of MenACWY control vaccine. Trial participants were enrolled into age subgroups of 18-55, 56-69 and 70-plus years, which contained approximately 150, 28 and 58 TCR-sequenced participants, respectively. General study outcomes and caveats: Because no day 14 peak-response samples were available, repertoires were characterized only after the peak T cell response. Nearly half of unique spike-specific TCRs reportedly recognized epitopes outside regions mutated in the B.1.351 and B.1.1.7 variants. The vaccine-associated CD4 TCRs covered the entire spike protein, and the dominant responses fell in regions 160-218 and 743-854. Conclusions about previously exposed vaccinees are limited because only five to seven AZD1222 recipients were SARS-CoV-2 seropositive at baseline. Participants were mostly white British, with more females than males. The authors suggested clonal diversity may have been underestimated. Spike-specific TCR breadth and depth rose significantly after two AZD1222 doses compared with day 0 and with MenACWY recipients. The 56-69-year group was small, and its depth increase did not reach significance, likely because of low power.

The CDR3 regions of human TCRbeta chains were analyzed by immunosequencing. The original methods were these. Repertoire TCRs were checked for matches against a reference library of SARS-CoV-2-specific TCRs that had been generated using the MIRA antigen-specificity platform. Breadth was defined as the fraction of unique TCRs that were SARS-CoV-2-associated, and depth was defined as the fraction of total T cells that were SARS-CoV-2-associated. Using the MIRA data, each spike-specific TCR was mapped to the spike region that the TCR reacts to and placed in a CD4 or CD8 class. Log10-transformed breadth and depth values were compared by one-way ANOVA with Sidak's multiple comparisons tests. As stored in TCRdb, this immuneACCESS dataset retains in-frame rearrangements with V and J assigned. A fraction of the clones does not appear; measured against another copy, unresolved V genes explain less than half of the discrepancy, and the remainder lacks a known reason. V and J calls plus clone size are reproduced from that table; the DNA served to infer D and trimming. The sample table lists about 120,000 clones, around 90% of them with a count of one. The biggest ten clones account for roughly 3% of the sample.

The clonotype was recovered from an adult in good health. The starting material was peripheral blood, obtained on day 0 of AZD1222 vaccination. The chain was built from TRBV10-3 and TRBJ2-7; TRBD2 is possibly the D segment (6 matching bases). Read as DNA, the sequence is TGTGCCATCAGACCGGGTAGCGGAACCTACGAGCAGTACTTC. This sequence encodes CAIRPGSGTYEQYF.